Listed here are 13 T cell receptor beta chains from one sample, sequenced in a study of OX40 agonist ivuxolimab in advanced cancers. Some clones are missing from TCRdb's copy, which holds only in-frame ones; the method was immunoSEQ multiplex PCR. The sample holds fewer than 80,000 clones, 83% seen once. Sequences were derived from CD4+ or CD8+ T cells sorted from blood, sampled in a trial of the OX40 agonist ivuxolimab. The receptors stem from an adult with an advanced solid tumor such as melanoma, head and neck, liver or kidney cancer.

The sample holds a few counts of this clone. The gene calls are TRBV5-1 and TRBJ1-4; perhaps TRBD1 as D (6 bases). With 0 bases removed from V and 6 bases from J, the gap between germline ends came to 6 bases. Germline values: CDR1 SGHRS, CDR2 YFSETQ. CDR3 length: 13 amino acids. The CDR3 is CASSLAGDEKLFF. CDR3 nucleotide sequence: TGCGCCAGCAGCTTGGCAGGGGATGAAAAACTGTTTTTT.

The chain uses TRBV14 and TRBJ2-5, with TRBD2 matching 8 bases. CDR3 size: 15 residues. CDR1 and CDR2 from the germline V gene are SGHDN and FVKESK. The ends lost 3 bases at V and 5 bases at J; junction bases unmatched: 8. The CDR3 loop is CASSHWSGTRETQYF. The CDR3 DNA follows: TGTGCCAGCAGCCACTGGTCCGGGACTAGGGAGACCCAGTACTTC.

The rearrangement uses TRBV7-6 and TRBJ2-1, with TRBD2 matching over 13 bases. This CDR3 comprises 14 residues. CDR1 is SGHVS and CDR2 is FNYEAQ in the germline V gene. J was trimmed by 9 bases and V by 6 bases; bases with no gene match: 5. CDR3 amino acids: CASSLGLAGSEQFF. The CDR3 DNA sequence: TGTGCCAGCAGTTTGGGACTAGCGGGGAGTGAGCAGTTCTTC.

The chain carries TRBV5-3 and TRBJ2-7; D is undetermined. TRBV5-3 is an ORF, with its function uncertain. The CDR3 covers 12 residues. V was trimmed by 1 base and J by 2 bases, leaving 4 bases between them. Here the CDR3 reads CARSLRTYEQYF. DNA of the CDR3: TGTGCCAGAAGCTTGCGCACCTACGAGCAGTACTTC.

The chain links TRBV27 to TRBJ2-2; 9 positions agree with TRBD2. V shed 6 bases and J 4 bases; nucleotides not matched to a gene: 12. This CDR3 is built from 17 residues. The germline V gene has CDR1 MNHEY and CDR2 SMNVEV (reference sequence). CDR3 coding DNA: TGTGCCAGCAGAGCTCCACCGGGACTAGCAACCACCGGGGAGCTGTTTTTT. Translated: CASRAPPGLATTGELFF.

The rearrangement joins TRBV7-8 to TRBJ2-7; weak D call: TRBD1 (5 bases). The V end lost 8 bases, the J end lost 3 bases, and 11 bases lay between the germline ends. The germline CDR1 and CDR2 sequences are SGHVS and FQNEAQ. CDR3 length: 12 amino acids. The CDR3 DNA sequence: TGTGCCAGCCCCATCCAGGGCTACGAGCAGTACTTC. Its protein product is CASPIQGYEQYF. The complete variable domain, with remaining parts taken from reference TRBV7-8 and TRBJ2-7, reads GAGVSQSPRYKVAKRGQDVALRCDPISGHVSLFWYQQALGQGPEFLTYFQNEAQLDKSGLPSDRFFAERPEGSVSTLKIQRTQQEDSAVYLCASPIQGYEQYFGPGTRLTVT.

This clone was detected only once. The CDR3 sequence: CASSAKQGFSEKLFF. The CDR3 region has the DNA TGTGCCAGCTCAGCGAAACAGGGGTTTAGTGAAAAACTGTTTTTT. The genes are TRBV18 and TRBJ1-4; 7 nucleotides align to TRBD1. The CDR3 is made up of 15 amino acids. The germline V gene encodes CDR1 KGHSH and CDR2 LQKENI. After removal of 5 bases from V and 7 bases from J, the junction contained 10 bases not matched to a gene.

V gene TRBV27 combines with J gene TRBJ2-7; no clear D. CDR3 length: 14 amino acids. Germline V gene sequence: CDR1 MNHEY, CDR2 SMNVEV (reference sequence). Between the trimmed V and J ends, which lost 6 bases and 3 bases, there was a span of 15 bases. CDR3 DNA: TGTGCCAGCAGGAAGGAACAGTTTTTCTACGAGCAGTACTTC. This gives the protein CASRKEQFFYEQYF.

Notes on this clone: A read error is possible here, since a much larger clone lies one base away. As DNA, the CDR3 is TGTGCCAGCAGCTCCGGGACGGACACCGGGGAGCTGTTTTTT. Encoded protein: CASSSGTDTGELFF. V and J are TRBV7-3 and TRBJ2-2; the D call may be TRBD1 or TRBD2 (5 bases each). V was trimmed by 4 bases and J by 3 bases, leaving 9 bases between them. The CDR3 covers 14 residues. Germline V gives CDR1 SGHTA, CDR2 FQGTGA.

V gene TRBV28 combines with J gene TRBJ2-7, with no clear D. The CDR3 is 12 residues long. V lost 5 bases to trimming and J lost 7 bases, with 12 bases between them. Germline V gene sequence: CDR1 MDHEN, CDR2 SYDVKM. CDR3 residues: CASSPPGREQYF. In DNA form, the CDR3 reads TGTGCCAGCAGTCCTCCCGGTCGGGAGCAGTACTTC.

This clone was recorded a few times. CDR3 nucleotide sequence: TGTGCCAGCAGTTCCCCACGGACTGAATGGGGCTACACCTTC. This encodes CASSSPRTEWGYTF. This chain connects TRBV6-5 to TRBJ1-2; D is unresolved. The CDR3 runs to 14 residues. Germline lookup yields CDR1 MNHEY and CDR2 SVGAGI. The germline V and J ends were trimmed by 4 bases and 8 bases, with 17 bases remaining between them.

The CDR3 coding sequence is TGTGCCAGCAGTTTAACCGGGACCCTCACAGATACGCAGTATTTT. It yields the protein CASSLTGTLTDTQYF. The rearrangement joins TRBV28 to TRBJ2-3; either TRBD1 or TRBD2 may supply D (5 bases each). The ends were cut back, 2 bases at V and 2 bases at J, with 11 bases in the middle. Per the germline V gene, CDR1 is MDHEN and CDR2 is SYDVKM. The CDR3 contains 15 residues.

The chain couples TRBV4-2 to TRBJ1-3; D remains ambiguous. The length of the CDR3 is 16 residues. CDR1 is LGHNA and CDR2 is YNFKEQ in the germline V gene. V was shortened by 1 base and J by 3 bases, with 13 bases between the two germline ends. CDR3 sequence: CASSQGRTANGNTIYF. CDR3 in DNA: TGTGCCAGCAGCCAAGGACGGACCGCCAATGGAAACACCATATATTTT.